This T cell receptor (beta chain) originates from a study of human T cells and chemical hapten exposure. Overall study results and limits: DPC sensitization left the count of TCRs above 1 in 1000 unchanged.

The ends were cut back, 4 bases at V and 5 bases at J, with 5 bases in the middle. Germline CDR1 and CDR2: SQVTM and ANQGSEA. This CDR3 region has 10 residues. The table lists this clonotype with a few counts. Its specificity is not known. TCRdb used MiXCR to reprocess the RACE reads, holding one entry per CDR3 protein. This sample has under 95,000 distinct CDR3 sequences; approximately 9% occur once, and the top ten carry about 3.1%. Time point here: healthy volunteer bleed at 2 weeks. Before extraction, the whole blood was not fractionated, and total RNA was taken from it. Sequenced sample: whole blood. This TCR was sampled from a female donor in good health. Some clones in this sample may be carry-over from other donors' samples. The chain is built from TRBV29-1 and TRBJ2-5; D possibly uses TRBD1 or TRBD2 (5 bases each). CDR3 nucleotides: TGCAGCGTTGGGGACGAGACCCAGTACTTC. It is translated as CSVGDETQYF.